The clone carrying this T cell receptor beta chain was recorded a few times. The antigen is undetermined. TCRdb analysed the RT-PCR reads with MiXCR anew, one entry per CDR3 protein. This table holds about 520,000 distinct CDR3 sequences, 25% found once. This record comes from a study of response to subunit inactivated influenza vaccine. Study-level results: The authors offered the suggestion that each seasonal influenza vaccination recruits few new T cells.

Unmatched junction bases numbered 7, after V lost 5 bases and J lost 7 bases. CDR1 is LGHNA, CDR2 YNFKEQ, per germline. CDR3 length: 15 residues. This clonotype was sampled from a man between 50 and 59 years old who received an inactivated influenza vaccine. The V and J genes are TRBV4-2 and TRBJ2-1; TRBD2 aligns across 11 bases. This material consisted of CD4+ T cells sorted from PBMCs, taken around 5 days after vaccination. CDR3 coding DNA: TGTGCCAGCAGCACTAGCGGGGGACCCGCGAATGAGCAGTTCTTC. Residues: CASSTSGGPANEQFF.